The following is a T cell receptor (beta chain) sequence with its context. Authors' analysis steps: Scientists estimated how many nucleated cells there were by amplifying reference gene primers. Sequenced by immunoSEQ multiplex PCR; TCRdb stores in-frame clones only, minus some. The V and J calls and clone size are taken from that table; D and trimming were inferred from the DNA. The sample consists of 130,000 to 150,000 clones, 70% to 85% of them appearing once. The sample originates from a study of blood T cell repertoires in COVID-19. Study-level information: Sources were T cells, B-cell-depleted T cells, or PBMCs; the material itself was cDNA or gDNA.

The length of the CDR3 is 14 residues. The V end was cut by 2 bases, the J end by 8 bases, with 15 bases between. The germline CDR1 and CDR2 sequences are SGHTA and FQGNSA. Clinical history reported by participants formed the basis on which cohorts were assigned. Before being deemed recovered, Cohort 3 donors had two negative PCRs, clearance, or symptom resolution. V and J are TRBV7-2 and TRBJ1-1; D is perhaps TRBD1 (5 bases). Sequencing used PBMCs or T cells enriched from blood (not recorded which). The receptor was derived from a man aged 50 to 59 who had recovered from COVID-19. The DNA of the CDR3 is TGTGCCAGCAGCTTACTGGGGGGTCGTCCGGAAGCTTTCTTT. It specifies CASSLLGGRPEAFF.